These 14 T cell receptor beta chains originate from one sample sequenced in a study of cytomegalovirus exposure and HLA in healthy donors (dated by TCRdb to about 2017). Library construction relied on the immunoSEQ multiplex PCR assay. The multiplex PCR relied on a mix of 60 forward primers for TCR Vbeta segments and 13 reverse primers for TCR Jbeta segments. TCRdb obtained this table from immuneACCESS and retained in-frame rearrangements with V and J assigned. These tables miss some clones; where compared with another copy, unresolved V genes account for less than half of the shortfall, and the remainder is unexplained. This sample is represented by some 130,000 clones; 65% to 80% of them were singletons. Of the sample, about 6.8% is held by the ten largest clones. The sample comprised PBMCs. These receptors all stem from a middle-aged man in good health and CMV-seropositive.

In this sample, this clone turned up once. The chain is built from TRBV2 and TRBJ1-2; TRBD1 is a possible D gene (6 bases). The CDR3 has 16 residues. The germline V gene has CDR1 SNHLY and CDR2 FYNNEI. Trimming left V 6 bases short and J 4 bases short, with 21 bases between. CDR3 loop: CASSEGIGAGAYGYTF. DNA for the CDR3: TGTGCCAGCAGCGAGGGTATTGGGGCAGGGGCCTATGGCTACACCTTC.

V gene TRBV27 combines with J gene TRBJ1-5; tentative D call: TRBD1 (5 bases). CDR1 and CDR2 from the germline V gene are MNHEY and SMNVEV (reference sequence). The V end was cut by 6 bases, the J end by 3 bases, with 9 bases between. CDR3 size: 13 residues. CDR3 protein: CASRRQLNQPQHF. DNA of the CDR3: TGTGCCAGCAGAAGACAGCTCAATCAGCCCCAGCATTTT.

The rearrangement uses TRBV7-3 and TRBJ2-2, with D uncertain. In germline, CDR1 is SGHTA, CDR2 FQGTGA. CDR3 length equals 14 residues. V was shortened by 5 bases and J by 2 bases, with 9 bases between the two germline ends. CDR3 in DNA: TGTGCCAGCAGCCTTAGTACTAACACCGGGGAGCTGTTTTTT. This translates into CASSLSTNTGELFF. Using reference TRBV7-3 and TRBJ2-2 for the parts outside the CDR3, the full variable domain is GAGVSQTPSNKVTEKGKYVELRCDPISGHTALYWYRQSLGQGPEFLIYFQGTGAADDSGLPNDRFFAVRPEGSVSTLKIQRTERGDSAVYLCASSLSTNTGELFFGEGSRLTVL.

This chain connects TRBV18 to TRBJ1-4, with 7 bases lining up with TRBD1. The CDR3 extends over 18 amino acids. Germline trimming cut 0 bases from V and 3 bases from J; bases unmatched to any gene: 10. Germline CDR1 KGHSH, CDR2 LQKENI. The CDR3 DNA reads TGTGCCAGCTCACCACCAAGGGACAGTCAAGTTGCTAATGAAAAACTGTTTTTT. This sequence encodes CASSPPRDSQVANEKLFF.

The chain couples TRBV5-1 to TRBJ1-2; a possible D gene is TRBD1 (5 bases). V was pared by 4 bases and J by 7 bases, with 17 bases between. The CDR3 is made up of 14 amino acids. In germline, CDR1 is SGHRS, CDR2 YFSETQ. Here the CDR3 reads CASSPAGEGFGYTF. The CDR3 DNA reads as TGCGCCAGCAGCCCCGCGGGGGAGGGTTTTGGCTACACCTTC.

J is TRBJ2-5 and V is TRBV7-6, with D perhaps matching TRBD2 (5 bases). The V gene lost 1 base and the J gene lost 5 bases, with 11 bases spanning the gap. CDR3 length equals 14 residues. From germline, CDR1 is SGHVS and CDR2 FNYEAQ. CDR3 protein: CASSLGVRVETQYF. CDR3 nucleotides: TGTGCCAGCAGCTTAGGGGTGCGGGTTGAGACCCAGTACTTC.

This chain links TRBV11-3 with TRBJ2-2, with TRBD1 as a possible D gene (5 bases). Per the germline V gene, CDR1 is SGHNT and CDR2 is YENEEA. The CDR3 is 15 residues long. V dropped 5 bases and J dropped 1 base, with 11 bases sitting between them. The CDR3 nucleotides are TGTGCCAGCAGCCAGGGCAGACAGAACACCGGGGAGCTGTTTTTT. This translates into CASSQGRQNTGELFF.

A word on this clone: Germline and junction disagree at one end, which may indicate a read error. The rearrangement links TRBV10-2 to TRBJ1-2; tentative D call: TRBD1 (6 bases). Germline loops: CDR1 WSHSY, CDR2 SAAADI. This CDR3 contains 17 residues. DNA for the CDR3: TGCGCCAGCCTATCGCTAAGACAGGACCCTTCGAGCTATGGCTGCACCTTC. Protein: CASLSLRQDPSSYGCTF.

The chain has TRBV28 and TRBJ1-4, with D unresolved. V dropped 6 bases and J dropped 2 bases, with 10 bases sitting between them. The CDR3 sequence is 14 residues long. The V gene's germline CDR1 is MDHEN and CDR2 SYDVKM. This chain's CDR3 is CASREKFTNEKLFF. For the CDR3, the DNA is TGTGCCAGCAGAGAGAAGTTTACTAATGAAAAACTGTTTTTT.

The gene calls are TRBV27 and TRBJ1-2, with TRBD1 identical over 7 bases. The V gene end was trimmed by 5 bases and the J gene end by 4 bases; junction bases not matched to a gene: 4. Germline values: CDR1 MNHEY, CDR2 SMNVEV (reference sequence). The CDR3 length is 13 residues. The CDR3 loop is CASSPGQIYGYTF. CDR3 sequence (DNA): TGTGCCAGCAGTCCGGGACAGATCTATGGCTACACCTTC.

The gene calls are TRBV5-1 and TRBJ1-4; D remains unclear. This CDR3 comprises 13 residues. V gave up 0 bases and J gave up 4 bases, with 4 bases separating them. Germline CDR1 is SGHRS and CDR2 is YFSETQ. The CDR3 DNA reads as TGCGCCAGCAGCTTGGCCGTTAATGAAAAACTGTTTTTT. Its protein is CASSLAVNEKLFF.

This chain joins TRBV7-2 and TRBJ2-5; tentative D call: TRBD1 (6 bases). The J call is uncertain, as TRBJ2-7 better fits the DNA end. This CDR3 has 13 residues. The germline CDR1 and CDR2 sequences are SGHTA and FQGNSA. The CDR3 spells CASSLLGTYEQYF. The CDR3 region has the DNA TGTGCCAGCAGCTTATTGGGGACATACGAGCAGTACTTC.

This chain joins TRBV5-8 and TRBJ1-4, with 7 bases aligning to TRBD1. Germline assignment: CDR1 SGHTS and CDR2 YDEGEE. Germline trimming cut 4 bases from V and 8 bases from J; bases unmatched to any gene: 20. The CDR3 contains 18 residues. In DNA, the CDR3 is TGTGCCAGCAGCCCTTCGAGACAGGGTCGGAGTAGAGGGGAAAAACTGTTTTTT. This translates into CASSPSRQGRSRGEKLFF.

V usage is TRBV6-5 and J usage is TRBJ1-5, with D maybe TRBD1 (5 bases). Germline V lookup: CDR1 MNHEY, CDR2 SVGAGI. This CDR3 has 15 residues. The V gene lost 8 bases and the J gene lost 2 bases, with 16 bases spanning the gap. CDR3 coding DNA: TGTGCCAGCCACCCCGGGGGTCCTGGCAATCAGCCCCAGCATTTT. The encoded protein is CASHPGGPGNQPQHF.